This TCR beta chain came from a study of blood T cell repertoires in COVID-19. Trimming cost V 4 bases and J 4 bases; bases outside gene matches: 7. The CDR3 consists of 16 residues. In germline, CDR1 is LGHDT, CDR2 YNNKEL (reference sequence). Profiled with immunoSEQ multiplex PCR; TCRdb holds only in-frame clones, not every one. Of over 60,000 clones in the sample, around four fifths are singletons; the top ten hold about 16%. This clone appeared a single time. This chain uses TRBV3-1 (or the pseudogene TRBV3-2) with TRBJ2-5; 12 positions match TRBD1. This sequence originates from a man in his sixties with COVID-19, enrolled during active disease. The sequenced sample consisted of peripheral blood. The CDR3 here is CASSRKGTGGLETQYF. CDR3 DNA: TGTGCCAGCAGCCGTAAGGGGACAGGGGGCTTAGAGACCCAGTACTTC.